This T cell receptor beta chain was retrieved from a study of T cells in Graves' hyperthyroidism and ophthalmopathy. Losses at the gene ends were 0 bases for V and 0 bases for J; bases not matched to a gene: 7. The CDR3 has 19 residues. Looked up from germline, CDR1 is DFQATT and CDR2 is SNEGSKA (reference sequence). RNA transcripts served as the template for amplifying TCR beta CDR3 regions. First-round RT-PCR of the TCR CDR3 relied on the HTBI primer set. TCRdb itself ran the multiplex PCR reads through MiXCR, one entry per CDR3 protein. In the table there are 300,000 to 450,000 distinct CDR3 sequences, under 15% of which are singletons.

V and J are TRBV20-1 and TRBJ2-3; 15 bases map to TRBD2. Material for sequencing was blood. The sequence was collected from a woman between 18 and 29 years old with Graves' hyperthyroidism. Here the CDR3 DNA reads TGCAGTGCTAGAGATCCTGGACTAGCGGGGGGGCATAGCACAGATACGCAGTATTTT. It translates to CSARDPGLAGGHSTDTQYF.